Following are 8 T cell receptor beta chains from one sample sequenced in a study of identical twins. TCRdb redid the calling of the 5' RACE reads with MiXCR, one entry per CDR3 protein. The sample holds 350,000 to 400,000 distinct CDR3 sequences; 7% to 9.5% are singletons and the top ten take 8% to 10%. The sequenced material came from naive T cells sorted from blood. These receptors were taken from a woman between 50 and 59 years old in good health.

As to this clonotype: A read error may be the cause here, since a much bigger clone is one base away. The V gene is TRBV29-1, the J gene TRBJ1-1, with D uncertain. The CDR3 has 13 residues. Germline V gives CDR1 SQVTM, CDR2 ANQGSEA. The ends were cut back, 5 bases at V and 0 bases at J, with 10 bases in the middle. As DNA, the CDR3 is TGCAGCGTTCGCTTGGTCCTGAACACTGAAGCTTTCTTT. Translating it yields CSVRLVLNTEAFF.

The table lists this clonotype with a few counts. The chain links TRBV11-2 to TRBJ2-7; TRBD2 matches 10 bases. V gave up 5 bases and J gave up 5 bases; unmatched junction bases: 12. The length of the CDR3 is 16 residues. Germline values: CDR1 SGHAT, CDR2 FQNNGV. The CDR3 nucleotides read TGTGCCAGCAGCCGACGCGTGATAGCGGGAGGAGACGAGCAGTACTTC. Its translation is CASSRRVIAGGDEQYF.

This clonotype was observed many times. The V gene is TRBV27, the J gene TRBJ2-3; D remains ambiguous. Germline CDR1 reads MNHEY; CDR2 reads SMNVEV (reference sequence). The CDR3 runs 14 residues. With 5 bases removed from V and 0 bases from J, the gap between germline ends came to 9 bases. As DNA, the CDR3 is TGTGCCAGCAGTACCTTTCTTAGCACAGATACGCAGTATTTT. Translation: CASSTFLSTDTQYF.

In its sample, this clonotype was seen a few times. The chain is built from TRBV7-2 and TRBJ1-6; tentative D call: TRBD1 (5 bases). The CDR3 contains 15 residues. The germline gives CDR1 SGHTA, CDR2 FQGNSA. V lost 1 base and J lost 10, with 14 bases in between. The CDR3 DNA follows: TGTGCCAGCAGCTTAGTGGGGCAGGCTGGGTCACCCCTCCACTTT. Its protein product is CASSLVGQAGSPLHF.

This chain connects TRBV19 to TRBJ1-1, with 7 bases that match TRBD1. The CDR3 has 15 amino acids. CDR1 and CDR2 from the germline V gene are LNHDA and SQIVND (reference sequence). The V and J ends lost 5 bases and 1 base, in that order; junction bases with no gene match: 7. The CDR3 coding sequence is TGTGCCAGTAGTCGAACCGGGACAGCGAACACTGAAGCTTTCTTT. Translation: CASSRTGTANTEAFF.

The chain recombines TRBV27 with TRBJ2-1; weak D call: TRBD2 (6 bases). Germline values: CDR1 MNHEY, CDR2 SMNVEV (reference sequence). The CDR3 is 14 amino acids. Trimming took off 2 bases at V and 6 bases at J, with 11 bases between the two ends. The CDR3 sequence is CASSLRLVGNEQFF. CDR3 DNA sequence: TGTGCCAGCAGTTTAAGACTAGTAGGCAATGAGCAGTTCTTC.

The sample holds many counts of this clonotype. The chain links TRBV6-5 to TRBJ2-3; TRBD2 matches at 10 bases. The CDR3 is made up of 16 amino acids. Germline V gene sequence: CDR1 MNHEY, CDR2 SVGAGI. Trimming took 0 bases from V and 3 from J; bases not matched to a gene: 3. CDR3: CASSYSAGGPTDTQYF. As DNA, the CDR3 is TGTGCCAGCAGTTACTCAGCGGGAGGGCCAACAGATACGCAGTATTTT.

This clonotype was observed many times. J is TRBJ2-1 and V is TRBV20-1; D may be TRBD1 (5 bases). Germline V gene data show CDR1 as DFQATT and CDR2 as SNEGSKA (reference sequence). V lost 3 bases to trimming and J lost 4 bases, with 10 bases between them. The CDR3 has 13 amino acids. The CDR3 region has the DNA TGCAGTGCTAGTGGGCGGACATACAATGAGCAGTTCTTC. Protein product: CSASGRTYNEQFF.